This TCR beta chain was retrieved from a study of cytomegalovirus exposure and HLA in healthy donors. General study findings and limits: DRB1 had the most TCR associations and HLA-C the fewest, a later analysis found, with rates varying by HLA locus.

About this clone itself: Its antigen remains unknown.

With 60 Vbeta and 13 Jbeta primers, the PCR was carried out. The data were produced by immunoSEQ multiplex PCR, yet TCRdb's version contains in-frame clones alone and is incomplete. The sample has 74,000 or so clones; under 80% are singletons. Per germline, CDR1 SGHRS and CDR2 YFSETQ. Trimming took 4 bases from V and 3 from J; bases not matched to a gene: 6. CDR3 length: 14 residues. The receptor's source is a male donor in good health and CMV-seropositive. Material for sequencing was PBMCs. J is TRBJ2-7 and V is TRBV5-1; 8 nucleotides align to TRBD1. The CDR3 bases are TGCGCCAGCAGCCTACAGGGGGAGTACTACGAGCAGTACTTC. Its translation: CASSLQGEYYEQYF.